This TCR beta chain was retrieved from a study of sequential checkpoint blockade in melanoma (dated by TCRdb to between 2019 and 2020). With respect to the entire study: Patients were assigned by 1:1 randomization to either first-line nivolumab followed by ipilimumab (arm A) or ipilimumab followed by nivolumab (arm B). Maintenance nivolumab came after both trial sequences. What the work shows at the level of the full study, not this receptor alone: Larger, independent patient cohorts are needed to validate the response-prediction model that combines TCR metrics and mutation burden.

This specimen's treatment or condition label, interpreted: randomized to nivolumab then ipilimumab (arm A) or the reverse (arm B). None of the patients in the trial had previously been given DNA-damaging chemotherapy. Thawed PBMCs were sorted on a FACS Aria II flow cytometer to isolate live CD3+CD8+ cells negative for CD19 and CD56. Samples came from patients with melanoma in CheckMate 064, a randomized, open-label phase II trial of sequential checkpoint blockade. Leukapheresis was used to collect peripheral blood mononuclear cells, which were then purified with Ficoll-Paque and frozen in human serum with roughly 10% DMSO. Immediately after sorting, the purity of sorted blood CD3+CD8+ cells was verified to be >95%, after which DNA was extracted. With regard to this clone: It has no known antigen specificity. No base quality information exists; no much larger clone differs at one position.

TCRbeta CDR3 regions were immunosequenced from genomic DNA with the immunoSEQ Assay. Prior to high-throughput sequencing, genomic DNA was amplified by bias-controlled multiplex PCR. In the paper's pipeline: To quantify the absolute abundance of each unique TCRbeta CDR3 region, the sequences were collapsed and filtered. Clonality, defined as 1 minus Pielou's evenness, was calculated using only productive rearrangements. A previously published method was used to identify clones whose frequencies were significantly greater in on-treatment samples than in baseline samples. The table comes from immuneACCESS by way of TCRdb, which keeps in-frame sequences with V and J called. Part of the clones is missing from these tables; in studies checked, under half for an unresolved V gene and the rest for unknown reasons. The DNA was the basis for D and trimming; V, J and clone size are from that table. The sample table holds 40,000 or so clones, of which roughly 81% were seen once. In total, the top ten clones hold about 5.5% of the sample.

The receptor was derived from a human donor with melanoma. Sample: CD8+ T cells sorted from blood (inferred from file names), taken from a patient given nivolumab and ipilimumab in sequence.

The DNA sequence is given as TGTGCCAGCAGCGTAGCTACAGGGGTGAACACCGGGGAGCTGTTTTTT. It is translated as CASSVATGVNTGELFF. The receptor chain draws on TRBV9 and TRBJ2-2, with 7 central nucleotides matching TRBD1. The CDR3 goes from the cysteine to the phenylalanine over 16 residues. Only the CDR3 DNA stays, 48 bases, in frame from base 1. CDR1 is given as SGDLS and CDR2 as YYNGEE, both from the germline V gene. Trimming leaves V shorter by 0 bases and J shorter by 1 base, with the junction holding 3 bases beyond the gene matches.